The text below deals with one T cell receptor beta chain. A second PCR, run for roughly 7 to 12 cycles, used a sample-barcoded 5' primer plus a J-beta primer mix. TCRdb redid the calling of the 5' RACE reads with MiXCR, one entry per CDR3 protein. This sample yields some 930,000 distinct CDR3 sequences, of which 25% to 35% are seen a single time; more than 8.5% belongs to the top ten. The data were taken from a study of blood T cells in healthy people across ages. Germline V lookup: CDR1 SGHRS, CDR2 YFSETQ. The CDR3 is 16 residues long. After removal of 4 bases from V and 4 bases from J, the junction contained 8 bases not matched to a gene. Healthy Caucasian individuals from Russia aged about 6 to 95 served as donors. These sequences were also reported in another study, on T cells of mothers and their children. That paper adds: The M1S primer of the second PCR added sample barcodes and 2-4 random nucleotides.

The chain recombines TRBV5-1 with TRBJ2-3; 11 bases are shared with TRBD1. This receptor was taken from a woman in her forties in good health. The sample comprised blood. The CDR3 DNA is TGCGCCAGCAGCCCGATGGACAGGGGGCGCGCAGATACGCAGTATTTT. Translation gives CASSPMDRGRADTQYF.